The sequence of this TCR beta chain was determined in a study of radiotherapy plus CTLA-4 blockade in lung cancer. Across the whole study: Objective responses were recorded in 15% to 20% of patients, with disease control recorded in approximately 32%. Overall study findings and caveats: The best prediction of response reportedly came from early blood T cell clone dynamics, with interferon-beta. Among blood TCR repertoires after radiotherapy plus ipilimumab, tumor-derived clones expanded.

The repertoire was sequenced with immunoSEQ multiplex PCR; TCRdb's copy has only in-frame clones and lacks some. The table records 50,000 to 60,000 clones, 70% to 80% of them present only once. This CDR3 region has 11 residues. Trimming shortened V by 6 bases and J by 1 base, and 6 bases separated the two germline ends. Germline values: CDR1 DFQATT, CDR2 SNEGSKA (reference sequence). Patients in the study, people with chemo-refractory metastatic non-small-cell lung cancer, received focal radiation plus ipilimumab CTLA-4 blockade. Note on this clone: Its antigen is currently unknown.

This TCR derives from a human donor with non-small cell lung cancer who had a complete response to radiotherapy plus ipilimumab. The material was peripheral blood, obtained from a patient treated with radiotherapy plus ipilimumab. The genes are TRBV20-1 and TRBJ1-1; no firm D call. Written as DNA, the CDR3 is TGCAGTGCCATTAGGAACACTGAAGCTTTCTTT. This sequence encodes CSAIRNTEAFF.